These 27 T cell receptor beta chains were sequenced from one sample in a study of T cells expressing NK-cell markers. TCRdb re-called the 5' RACE reads and catalogs CDR3 proteins one per entry, DNA excluded. This sample's table reports 350,000 to 400,000 distinct CDR3 sequences. The sample taken for sequencing was blood T cells: a sorted CD56 or NKG2C T cell subset, CD4+ or CD8+ T cells, or bulk PBMC T cells (not recorded which). The receptors stem from a woman between 45 and 60 years old in good health.

V gene TRBV3-1 combines with J gene TRBJ2-7; TCRdb names TRBD2, which stays unverified in the absence of DNA. Germline V CDR1 and CDR2: LGHDT, YNNKEL (reference sequence). This CDR3 contains 13 residues. This CDR3 reads CASIAGVGYEQYF.

The chain uses TRBV24-1 and TRBJ2-3; the TCRdb D gene call, TRBD2, has no DNA to confirm it. The germline V gene has CDR1 KGHDR and CDR2 SFDVKD. The CDR3 sequence is 15 residues long. CDR3 sequence: CATSGASAYTDTQYF.

The gene calls are TRBV12-3 or TRBV12-4 and TRBJ2-7; TCRdb's D gene call, TRBD2, goes unchecked for lack of DNA. This CDR3 is built from 15 residues. This CDR3 reads CASTLSSRDRDEQYF.

The chain has TRBV14 and TRBJ2-5; the D call from TCRdb, TRBD2, cannot be confirmed without DNA. The V gene's germline CDR1 is SGHDN and CDR2 FVKESK. There are 12 residues in the CDR3. The chain's CDR3 is CASSHGEETQYF.

The V and J genes are TRBV6-2 or TRBV6-3 and TRBJ2-1; there is no DNA to check the TCRdb D call of TRBD2. Germline lookup yields CDR1 MNHEY and CDR2 SVGEGT. This CDR3 has 16 amino acids. Here the CDR3 reads CASSRGSGGSYNEQFF.

V usage is TRBV18 and J usage is TRBJ2-5; no DNA is available, so the TRBD2 call from TCRdb remains unchecked. Germline lookup yields CDR1 KGHSH and CDR2 LQKENI. CDR3 size: 14 residues. The CDR3 region is CASLRRGEGETQYF. The full variable domain, with the rest looked up from reference TRBV18 and TRBJ2-5, is NAGVMQNPRHLVRRRGQEARLRCSPMKGHSHVYWYRQLPEEGLKFMVYLQKENIIDESGMPKERFSAEFPKEGPSILRIQQVVRGDSAAYFCASLRRGEGETQYFGPGTRLLVL.

V usage is TRBV7-9 and J usage is TRBJ2-5. CDR3 length: 12 residues. Germline V gene sequence: CDR1 SEHNR, CDR2 FQNEAQ (reference sequence). The CDR3 loop reads CASKSWEETQYF.

The gene calls are TRBV29-1 and TRBJ1-1; TCRdb designates TRBD1, a call that cannot be tested without DNA. This CDR3 is built from 13 residues. Germline V gene lookup returns CDR1 SQVTM and CDR2 ANQGSEA. Here the CDR3 reads CSVDRGLNTEAFF.

The chain has TRBV6-1 and TRBJ2-2; the D call of TRBD2 rests on TCRdb alone, since no DNA is present to check it. The germline V gene has CDR1 MNHNS and CDR2 SASEGT. The CDR3 length is 15 residues. CDR3 region: CASLAGMRDTGELFF.

This sequence joins TRBV4-1 and TRBJ1-1; the D call of TRBD1 rests on TCRdb alone, since no DNA is present to check it. This CDR3 comprises 15 residues. CDR1 MGHRA and CDR2 YSYEKL come from the germline V gene. The CDR3 is CASSLRPGQGTEAFF.

This chain links TRBV24-1 with TRBJ2-1; TCRdb calls TRBD2, which cannot be checked without DNA. This CDR3 contains 16 residues. Germline V gives CDR1 KGHDR, CDR2 SFDVKD. CDR3: CATSTTTSEEYNEQFF.

The V gene is TRBV5-1, the J gene TRBJ2-4; TCRdb lists TRBD1, though no DNA is available to test this call. Germline V CDR1 and CDR2: SGHRS, YFSETQ. The CDR3 sequence is 14 residues long. The CDR3: CASSSTGFGNIQYF.

The chain combines TRBV18 with TRBJ2-5; absent DNA, TCRdb's TRBD1 call cannot be checked. The CDR3 is made up of 13 amino acids. Germline V lookup: CDR1 KGHSH, CDR2 LQKENI. The CDR3 sequence is CASSTNRAETQYF.

The gene calls are TRBV3-1 and TRBJ2-1; the TRBD2 assignment by TCRdb is unverifiable without DNA. Germline V gene data show CDR1 as LGHDT and CDR2 as YNNKEL (reference sequence). The CDR3 length is 19 residues. This CDR3 reads CASSQDQRPGLAVYNEQFF.

This chain connects TRBV11-2 to TRBJ2-7; the TRBD2 assignment by TCRdb is unverifiable without DNA. Germline assignment: CDR1 SGHAT and CDR2 FQNNGV. This CDR3 region has 13 residues. This chain's CDR3 is CASRTASSYEQYF.

The chain recombines TRBV5-1 with TRBJ2-4; TCRdb gives TRBD2 as the D gene, but with no DNA this cannot be confirmed. The CDR3 has 13 amino acids. The germline CDR1 and CDR2 sequences are SGHRS and YFSETQ. Here the CDR3 reads CASSQWDSNIQYF.

The genes are TRBV5-1 and TRBJ2-4; TCRdb reports TRBD2, a call that lacks DNA to check it against. Germline CDR1 SGHRS, CDR2 YFSETQ. The CDR3 is made up of 16 amino acids. The chain's CDR3 is CASSLTGSTAKNIQYF.

CDR3 amino acids: CASSWGTSARGKTQYF. The chain links TRBV5-6 to TRBJ2-5; the D gene TCRdb calls, TRBD2, cannot be checked with no DNA. CDR3 length equals 16 residues. Germline-derived CDR1 and CDR2 are SGHDT and YYEEEE.

The chain carries TRBV5-1 and TRBJ2-3. CDR1 SGHRS and CDR2 YFSETQ come from the germline V gene. The CDR3 has 15 residues. The CDR3 sequence: CASSLHPSGTDTQYF.

V is TRBV4-1 and J is TRBJ2-5; TCRdb selects TRBD1, and the lack of DNA leaves this call unchecked. There are 14 residues in the CDR3. Germline assignment: CDR1 MGHRA and CDR2 YSYEKL. The CDR3 sequence is CASRPGSGRETQYF.

The chain's CDR3 is CASSFSLGQRNTGELFF. This sequence joins TRBV5-5 and TRBJ2-2; absent DNA, TCRdb's TRBD1 call cannot be checked. This CDR3 region has 17 residues. The germline CDR1 and CDR2 sequences are SGHKS and YYEKEE (reference sequence).

V gene TRBV5-1 combines with J gene TRBJ2-3; TCRdb lists TRBD1, though no DNA is available to test this call. The CDR3 sequence is 16 residues long. Germline V gene sequence: CDR1 SGHRS, CDR2 YFSETQ. The CDR3 loop reads CASSGETGGVGDTQYF.

J is TRBJ2-1 and V is TRBV12-3 or TRBV12-4; the TRBD2 assignment by TCRdb is unverifiable without DNA. The CDR3 contains 16 residues. This CDR3 reads CASVPTSGRSYNEQFF.

The chain links TRBV5-1 to TRBJ2-1; there is no DNA to check the TCRdb D call of TRBD1. This CDR3 has 12 residues. Germline CDR1 SGHRS, CDR2 YFSETQ. The CDR3 region is CASGTGGNEQFF. The full variable domain, in which reference TRBV5-1 and TRBJ2-1 provide the parts outside the CDR3, is KAGVTQTPRYLIKTRGQQVTLSCSPISGHRSVSWYQQTPGQGLQFLFEYFSETQRNKGNFPGRFSGRQFSNSRSEMNVSTLELGDSALYLCASGTGGNEQFFGPGTRLTVL.

This chain joins TRBV7-6 and TRBJ2-5; TCRdb's assignment of TRBD1 cannot be checked, as there is no DNA. The CDR3 totals 16 residues. The germline V gene encodes CDR1 SGHVS and CDR2 FNYEAQ. The CDR3 protein is CASSLAIGGASETQYF.

The chain is built from TRBV5-1 and TRBJ2-7; as DNA is missing, the TRBD1 call by TCRdb cannot be tested. Germline assignment: CDR1 SGHRS and CDR2 YFSETQ. CDR3 length: 15 residues. The CDR3 sequence is CASHTGLIGAYEQYF. Full variable domain (rest looked up from reference TRBV5-1 and TRBJ2-7): KAGVTQTPRYLIKTRGQQVTLSCSPISGHRSVSWYQQTPGQGLQFLFEYFSETQRNKGNFPGRFSGRQFSNSRSEMNVSTLELGDSALYLCASHTGLIGAYEQYFGPGTRLTVT.

This chain joins TRBV19 and TRBJ2-1. CDR1 and CDR2 (germline): LNHDA, SQIVND (reference sequence). CDR3 size: 13 residues. CDR3 loop: CASSMTWAGEQFF. Combining the CDR3 with reference TRBV19 and TRBJ2-1 gives the whole variable domain DGGITQSPKYLFRKEGQNVTLSCEQNLNHDAMYWYRQDPGQGLRLIYYSQIVNDFQKGDIAEGYSVSREKKESFPLTVTSAQKNPTAFYLCASSMTWAGEQFFGPGTRLTVL.